This T cell receptor (beta chain) was recorded in a study of cytomegalovirus exposure and HLA in healthy donors. General observations from the study: DRB1 had the most TCR associations and HLA-C the fewest, a later analysis found, with rates varying by HLA locus.

About this clone: Its antigen is not identified.

This CDR3 spans 19 amino acids. Unmatched junction bases numbered 14, after V lost 0 bases and J lost 6 bases. The V gene's germline CDR1 is LNHNV and CDR2 YYDKDF (reference sequence). The PCR ran on 60 Vbeta and 13 Jbeta primers. Generated by immunoSEQ multiplex PCR, the TCRdb table keeps only in-frame clones and is missing some. The sample carries some 150,000 clones, approximately 79% recorded once. The TCR was taken from a male donor in good health and CMV-seronegative. The gene calls are TRBV15 and TRBJ2-4; 10 bases match TRBD2. Sequencing input: PBMCs. The CDR3 sequence: CATSREAWNSGGSLNIQYF. The CDR3 bases are TGTGCCACCAGCAGAGAGGCTTGGAATAGCGGGGGGTCCTTAAACATTCAGTACTTC.